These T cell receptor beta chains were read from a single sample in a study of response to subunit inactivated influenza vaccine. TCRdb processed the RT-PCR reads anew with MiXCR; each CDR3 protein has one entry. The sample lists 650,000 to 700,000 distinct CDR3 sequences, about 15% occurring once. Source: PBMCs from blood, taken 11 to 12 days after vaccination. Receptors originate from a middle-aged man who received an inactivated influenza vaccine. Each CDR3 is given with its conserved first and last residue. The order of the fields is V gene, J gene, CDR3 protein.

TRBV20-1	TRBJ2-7	CSARAGQIAEQYF
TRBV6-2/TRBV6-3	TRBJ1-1	CASSYGIRTEKEAFF
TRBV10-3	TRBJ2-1	CATLAGSEQFF
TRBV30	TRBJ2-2	CAWSWGSGPGELFF
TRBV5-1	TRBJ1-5	CASSFEFNQPQHF
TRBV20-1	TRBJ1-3	CSARLWTGAGNTIYF
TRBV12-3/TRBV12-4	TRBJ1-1	CASSFGGPGVAFF
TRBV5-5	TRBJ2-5	CASSPLGTLKTQYF
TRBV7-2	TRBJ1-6	CASSLGNSGRSPLHF
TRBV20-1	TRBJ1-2	CSAREKGSPPYGYTF
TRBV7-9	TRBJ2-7	CASSLDPSYEQYF
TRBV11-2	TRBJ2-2	CASSLGAFRTSGGPTGELFF
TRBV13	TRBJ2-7	CASTLTGGAYEQYF
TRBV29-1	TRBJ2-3	CSVDERGTDTQYF
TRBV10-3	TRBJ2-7	CAISAPDRAYEQYF
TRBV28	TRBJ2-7	CASSGLDPPGEQYF
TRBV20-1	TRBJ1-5	CSARVTGEQPQHF
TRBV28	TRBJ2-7	CASSMSLSGASSYEQYF
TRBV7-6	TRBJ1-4	CASSLAFAAAGKLFF
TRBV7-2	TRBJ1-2	CASSLEGSLGYTF